Listed below are T cell receptor beta chains from one sample, sequenced in a study of blood T cell repertoires in COVID-19. Some clones are missing from TCRdb's copy, which holds only in-frame ones; the method was immunoSEQ multiplex PCR. Here the sample spans just under 350,000 clones, 75% to 90% being singletons. Sequences were obtained from peripheral blood. These receptors all come from a woman aged 50 to 65 with COVID-19, enrolled during active disease. The CDR3 runs from the conserved cysteine through the conserved F or W. Fields, in order: V gene, J gene, D gene, clone size, CDR3 DNA, CDR3 protein. A D gene is named only where the DNA matches it firmly. The listing skips clone size in some rows; elsewhere it reads once, few, many or a size class.

V: TRBV19
J: TRBJ1-3
D: .
size: .
DNA: TGTGCCACTATACAGGGCAGTAGCTCTGGAAACACCATATATTTT
CDR3: CATIQGSSSGNTIYF

V: TRBV3-1/TRBV3-2
J: TRBJ1-2
D: .
size: .
DNA: TGTGCCAGCAGCCGAGCGGGGGACTATGGCTACACCTTC
CDR3: CASSRAGDYGYTF

V: TRBV19
J: TRBJ1-1
D: .
size: .
DNA: TGTGCCAGTACCGCGGGGACTTACACTGAAGCTTTCTTT
CDR3: CASTAGTYTEAFF

V: TRBV19
J: TRBJ1-1
D: .
size: few
DNA: TGTGCCAGTAGTATTCCAACAAACACTGAAGCTTTCTTT
CDR3: CASSIPTNTEAFF

V: TRBV19
J: TRBJ1-5
D: .
size: .
DNA: TGTGCCAGTAGTATCTCGGGCACGCGGGTTAGCGATCAGCCCCAGCATTTT
CDR3: CASSISGTRVSDQPQHF

V: TRBV29-1
J: TRBJ2-3
D: TRBD1
size: .
DNA: TGCAGCGTTGAAGGGGACAGGGGGGTCACAGATACGCAGTATTTT
CDR3: CSVEGDRGVTDTQYF

V: TRBV5-1
J: TRBJ1-6
D: .
size: few
DNA: TGCGCCAGCAGCTTTGGACAAAGCGACTATAATTCACCCCTCCACTTT
CDR3: CASSFGQSDYNSPLHF

V: TRBV7-2
J: TRBJ2-1
D: .
size: once
DNA: TGTGCCAGCAGCTTGACTAGCTCCTACAATGAGCAGTTCTTC
CDR3: CASSLTSSYNEQFF

V: TRBV4-2
J: TRBJ2-5
D: .
size: .
DNA: TGTGCCAGCAGCCAAGAAAAGGGCGGGGAGACCCAGTACTTC
CDR3: CASSQEKGGETQYF

V: TRBV4-1
J: TRBJ1-4
D: TRBD1
size: .
DNA: TGCGCCAGCAGCCGAGGAAAGGGTGGGGACAGGCCTAATGAAAAACTGTTTTTT
CDR3: CASSRGKGGDRPNEKLFF

V: TRBV5-4
J: TRBJ1-1
D: .
size: .
DNA: TGTGCCAGCAGCTCCTCCAGCGTGCGGGGATGGAACACTGAAGCTTTCTTT
CDR3: CASSSSSVRGWNTEAFF

V: TRBV29-1
J: TRBJ1-2
D: .
size: .
DNA: TGCAGCGTTGAAGGACGAGACGCGGGATATATAGGCTACACCTTC
CDR3: CSVEGRDAGYIGYTF

V: TRBV6-5
J: TRBJ2-1
D: TRBD1
size: few
DNA: TGTGCCAGCAGCAAGGGGGCGTACAATGAGCAGTTCTTC
CDR3: CASSKGAYNEQFF

V: TRBV29-1
J: TRBJ2-1
D: .
size: .
DNA: TGCAGCGTTGCAGGGGGCGCGGGAGACTCCTACAATGAGCAGTTCTTC
CDR3: CSVAGGAGDSYNEQFF

V: TRBV7-2
J: TRBJ2-1
D: TRBD1
size: .
DNA: TGTGCCAGCAGCCTACCCTTGGGGACAGGGTTCTACAATGAGCAGTTCTTC
CDR3: CASSLPLGTGFYNEQFF

V: TRBV6-5
J: TRBJ2-5
D: TRBD1
size: .
DNA: TGTGCCAGCAGTTACCAGGGGGCCCGGGAGACCCAGTACTTC
CDR3: CASSYQGARETQYF

V: TRBV9
J: TRBJ2-1
D: TRBD2
size: .
DNA: TGTGCCAGCAGCGTAGGGGTAGCGGGCTATAACAATGAGCAGTTCTTC
CDR3: CASSVGVAGYNNEQFF

V: TRBV5-1
J: TRBJ2-7
D: .
size: few
DNA: TGCGCCAGCGCCCCCCCGGGGTTCGTCTACGAGCAGTACTTC
CDR3: CASAPPGFVYEQYF

V: TRBV7-9
J: TRBJ1-1
D: .
size: .
DNA: TGTGCCAGCAGCCCACAGGGCTCGAACACTGAAGCTTTCTTT
CDR3: CASSPQGSNTEAFF

V: TRBV16
J: TRBJ1-1
D: .
size: .
DNA: TGTGCCAGCAGCCAACGTCAACAGGGACCCACTGAAGCTTTCTTT
CDR3: CASSQRQQGPTEAFF

V: TRBV18
J: TRBJ2-7
D: TRBD2
size: .
DNA: TGTGCCAGCGTCCCTAGCGGGGCTTCCTACGAGCAGTACTTC
CDR3: CASVPSGASYEQYF

V: TRBV25-1
J: TRBJ1-1
D: .
size: .
DNA: TGTGCCAGCAGCCTAGGTGAAATTAACATGAACACTGAAGCTTTCTTT
CDR3: CASSLGEINMNTEAFF

V: TRBV11-3
J: TRBJ1-2
D: TRBD1
size: .
DNA: TGTGCCAGCAGCTTAGATCGGGTGGGACAGAACTATGGCTACACCTTC
CDR3: CASSLDRVGQNYGYTF

V: TRBV6-5
J: TRBJ1-1
D: .
size: .
DNA: TGTGCCAGCACTACACAGGGGAACACTGAAGCTTTCTTT
CDR3: CASTTQGNTEAFF

V: TRBV6-5
J: TRBJ2-5
D: .
size: .
DNA: TGTGCCAGCAGTTACTCCCTGTCTAGTAATGCCCAGTACTTC
CDR3: CASSYSLSSNAQYF

V: TRBV25-1
J: TRBJ1-1
D: .
size: .
DNA: TGTGCCAGCAGGGGGGGAGGGACTGAAGCTTTCTTT
CDR3: CASRGGGTEAFF